The source of this TCR beta chain is a study of T cells in Graves' hyperthyroidism and ophthalmopathy. Amplification of TCR beta CDR3 regions was performed using RNA transcripts as template. Using the HTBI primer set, a first-round RT-PCR was run on the TCR CDR3. TCRdb analysed the multiplex PCR reads with MiXCR anew, one entry per CDR3 protein. The repertoire holds a few hundred thousand distinct CDR3 sequences, roughly 20% seen once, with under 45% in the top ten. The V end lost 6 bases, the J end lost 3 bases, and 20 bases lay between the germline ends. This CDR3 region has 16 residues. PBMCs came from over 8.5 ml fresh peripheral blood.

This sequence was found in a man between 45 and 60 years old with Graves' ophthalmopathy. The V gene is TRBV12-3 or TRBV12-4, the J gene TRBJ2-5, with a possible D match to TRBD2 (7 bases). Sequenced input: blood. The CDR3 DNA is TGTGCCAGCAGATATCTTGCGGCGGGGGCTAAAGAGACCCAGTACTTC. This translates into CASRYLAAGAKETQYF.